The TCR beta chain under discussion was sequenced for a study of T cell changes during pregnancy in multiple sclerosis. The CDR3 covers 13 residues. The V gene lost 2 bases and the J gene lost 4 bases, with 6 bases spanning the gap. CDR1 MNHEY and CDR2 SVGAGI come from the germline V gene. Clones were sequenced by immunoSEQ multiplex PCR, and TCRdb holds only the in-frame ones, with some missing. The sample has tens of thousands of clones, around 93% seen once. Sequencing used CD8+ T cells from peripheral blood mononuclear cells, obtained in the first trimester of pregnancy. This clonotype was obtained from a female donor with multiple sclerosis, enrolled in a pregnancy study. The V gene is TRBV6-5, the J gene TRBJ1-5; no firm D call. Here the CDR3 DNA reads TGTGCCAGCAGTTACGTCCAGAATCAGCCCCAGCATTTT. It translates to CASSYVQNQPQHF.